A single sample is the source of the 15 T cell receptor beta chains below, sequenced in a study of cytomegalovirus exposure and HLA in healthy donors. Primers for the PCR totalled 60 Vbeta and 13 Jbeta. Profiled with immunoSEQ multiplex PCR; TCRdb holds only in-frame clones, not every one. The table lists roughly 150,000 clones, 75% to 80% of them singletons, with about 0.66% in the top ten. What was sequenced was PBMCs. The receptors were sampled from a male donor in good health and CMV-seronegative.

The chain joins TRBV5-6 to TRBJ2-1, with a possible D match to TRBD1 (5 bases). The CDR3 is made up of 16 amino acids. Trimming removed 2 bases at V and 5 bases at J, with 17 bases between. Germline V gene sequence: CDR1 SGHDT, CDR2 YYEEEE. The CDR3 nucleotides read TGTGCCAGCAGCTTCATGACAGATTCCGGTAACAATGAGCAGTTCTTC. It yields the protein CASSFMTDSGNNEQFF. Combining the CDR3 with reference TRBV5-6 and TRBJ2-1 gives the whole variable domain DAGVTQSPTHLIKTRGQQVTLRCSPKSGHDTVSWYQQALGQGPQFIFQYYEEEERQRGNFPDRFSGHQFPNYSSELNVNALLLGDSALYLCASSFMTDSGNNEQFFGPGTRLTVL.

The rearrangement links TRBV29-1 to TRBJ2-1; D may be TRBD2 (7 bases). V was cut by 6 bases and J by 7 bases, with 25 bases left in between. Germline lookup yields CDR1 SQVTM and CDR2 ANQGSEA. The CDR3 loop spans 16 amino acids. DNA for the CDR3: TGCAGCGTCCTTAACAGGGAGGGGGAGGAGGTGAATGAGCAGTTCTTC. Its protein is CSVLNREGEEVNEQFF.

The rearrangement uses TRBV9 and TRBJ1-1; D unresolved. V dropped 3 bases and J dropped 1 base, with 10 bases sitting between them. The germline gives CDR1 SGDLS, CDR2 YYNGEE. The CDR3 extends over 14 amino acids. For the CDR3, the DNA is TGTGCCAGCAGCGCATTGCGAGAGAACACTGAAGCTTTCTTT. This codes for CASSALRENTEAFF.

The V and J genes are TRBV2 and TRBJ1-1, with 7 bases matching TRBD1. The germline V gene has CDR1 SNHLY and CDR2 FYNNEI. The CDR3 consists of 15 residues. J gave up 1 base and V 2 bases, and 4 bases lay outside the gene matches. The chain's CDR3 is CASSELDRSNTEAFF. The CDR3 nucleotides are TGTGCCAGCAGTGAATTGGACAGGTCGAACACTGAAGCTTTCTTT.

Of note for this clone: Mismatch with germline at one junction end may stem from a read error. This chain links TRBV7-9 with TRBJ1-1; TRBD1 matches 12 bases. CDR3 length: 17 residues. Germline values: CDR1 SEHNR, CDR2 FQNEAQ (reference sequence). DNA of the CDR3: TGTTCCAGCAGCACCTTGCACAACCGGGACAGGGGGCTTGAAGCTTTCTTT. It encodes CSSSTLHNRDRGLEAFF.

This sequence joins TRBV7-2 and TRBJ2-1; D is undetermined. V was shortened by 4 bases and J by 0 bases, with 16 bases between the two germline ends. This CDR3 spans 17 amino acids. CDR1 is SGHTA, CDR2 FQGNSA, per germline. The CDR3 spells CASSSPSGFRSYNEQFF. The CDR3 DNA sequence: TGTGCCAGCAGCTCTCCTTCTGGCTTCCGCTCCTACAATGAGCAGTTCTTC.

The chain has TRBV5-1 and TRBJ1-1, with 7 bases that match TRBD1. In germline, CDR1 is SGHRS, CDR2 YFSETQ. This CDR3 comprises 13 residues. V gave up 1 base and J gave up 6 bases; unmatched junction bases: 3. CDR3: CASSLMQGAEAFF. The CDR3 nucleotides are TGCGCCAGCAGCTTGATGCAGGGGGCTGAAGCTTTCTTT.

This sequence joins TRBV15 and TRBJ1-5, with D tentatively TRBD1 (6 bases). The germline V gene has CDR1 LNHNV and CDR2 YYDKDF (reference sequence). This CDR3 has 15 amino acids. Trimming left V 3 bases short and J 6 bases short, with 15 bases between. CDR3 sequence (DNA): TGTGCCACCAGCAGCAAACAGGGTGGAGGTCAGCCCCAGCATTTT. The encoded protein is CATSSKQGGGQPQHF.

This clone has only one observation. The chain employs TRBV2 and TRBJ1-2; 9 bases line up with TRBD1. CDR3 size: 17 residues. The germline V gene encodes CDR1 SNHLY and CDR2 FYNNEI. With V trimmed by 6 bases and J by 0 bases, 11 bases remained unmatched. In nucleotides, the CDR3 is TGTGCCAGCAGGGGATTCCAACAGGGGGCCTCTAACTATGGCTACACCTTC. Translating it yields CASRGFQQGASNYGYTF.

The chain recombines TRBV7-9 with TRBJ2-1; the match to TRBD1 covers 8 bases. With 5 bases clipped from V and 6 bases from J, the junction kept 15 bases outside the gene matches. The CDR3 is 17 residues long. The V gene's germline CDR1 is SEHNR and CDR2 FQNEAQ (reference sequence). The CDR3 DNA follows: TGTGCCAGCAGCCCTGCCCCCGGGACAGGATTTCCCAATGAGCAGTTCTTC. As protein: CASSPAPGTGFPNEQFF.

The CDR3 sequence is CASSPPSGRMEQYF. CDR3 bases: TGTGCCAGCAGCCCTCCTAGCGGGAGGATGGAGCAGTACTTC. J is TRBJ2-7 and V is TRBV7-2, with TRBD2 identical over 11 bases. Germline CDR1 reads SGHTA; CDR2 reads FQGNSA. V lost 5 bases to trimming and J lost 7 bases; unmatched junction nucleotides: 7. The CDR3 is made up of 14 amino acids.

The chain combines TRBV2 with TRBJ2-5; tentative D call: TRBD1 (6 bases). Looked up from germline, CDR1 is SNHLY and CDR2 is FYNNEI. The length of the CDR3 is 16 residues. Trimming stripped 2 bases from V and 11 bases from J, with 24 bases between. CDR3 protein: CASSEIQGPGRGEQYF. The CDR3 DNA sequence: TGTGCCAGCAGTGAAATTCAGGGCCCCGGCAGGGGTGAGCAGTACTTC.

This clone was recorded a few times. This rearrangement joins TRBV10-2 to TRBJ1-1; D unresolved. V was cut by 2 bases and J by 7 bases, with 8 bases left in between. Germline CDR1 reads WSHSY; CDR2 reads SAAADI. The CDR3 totals 12 residues. The chain's CDR3 is CASSEGRGEAFF. For the CDR3, the DNA is TGCGCCAGCAGTGAGGGTCGGGGTGAAGCTTTCTTT.

V is TRBV29-1 and J is TRBJ2-1; 7 nucleotides line up with TRBD1. J lost 1 base, V lost 4 bases, and 4 bases had no gene match. Germline lookup yields CDR1 SQVTM and CDR2 ANQGSEA. The CDR3 extends over 14 amino acids. The CDR3 DNA reads TGCAGCGTTGTGAGGGACAGATCCTACAATGAGCAGTTCTTC. Protein product: CSVVRDRSYNEQFF.

The sample holds a few counts of this clone. The CDR3 DNA is TGTGCCTGGACGCAGGGGATTTCCACAGATACGCAGTATTTT. This encodes CAWTQGISTDTQYF. This chain connects TRBV30 to TRBJ2-3; D perhaps matches TRBD1 (6 bases). The CDR3 consists of 14 residues. Between the trimmed V and J ends, which lost 4 bases and 2 bases, there was a span of 13 bases. Germline V gene data show CDR1 as GTSNPN and CDR2 as SVGIG (reference sequence). Based on the CDR3 plus reference TRBV30 and TRBJ2-3, the full variable domain is SQTIHQWPATLVQPVGSPLSLECTVEGTSNPNLYWYRQAAGRGLQLLFYSVGIGQISSEVPQNLSASRPQDRQFILSSKKLLLSDSGFYLCAWTQGISTDTQYFGPGTRLTVL.